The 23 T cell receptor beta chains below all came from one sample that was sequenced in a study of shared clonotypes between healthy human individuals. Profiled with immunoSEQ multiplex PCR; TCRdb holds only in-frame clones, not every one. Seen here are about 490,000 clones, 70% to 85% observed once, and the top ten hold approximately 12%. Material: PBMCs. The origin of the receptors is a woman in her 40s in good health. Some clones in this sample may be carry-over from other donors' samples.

The CDR3 loop reads CASSPPNDAPPYEQYF. CDR3 DNA: TGTGCCAGCTCACCCCCCAATGATGCCCCCCCCTACGAGCAGTACTTC. The rearrangement uses TRBV18 and TRBJ2-7; D remains unclear. V was cut by 3 bases and J by 2 bases, with 17 bases left in between. This CDR3 region has 16 residues. Germline loops: CDR1 KGHSH, CDR2 LQKENI.

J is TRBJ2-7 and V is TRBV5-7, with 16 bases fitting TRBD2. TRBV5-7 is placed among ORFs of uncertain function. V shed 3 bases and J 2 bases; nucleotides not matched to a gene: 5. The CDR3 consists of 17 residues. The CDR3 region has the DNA TGTGCCAGCAGCTCCGGGACTAGCGGGAGGGGCACCTACGAGCAGTACTTC. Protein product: CASSSGTSGRGTYEQYF.

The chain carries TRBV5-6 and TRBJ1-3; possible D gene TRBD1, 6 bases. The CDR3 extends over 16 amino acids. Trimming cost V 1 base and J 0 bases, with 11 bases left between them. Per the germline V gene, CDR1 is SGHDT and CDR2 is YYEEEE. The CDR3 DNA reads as TGTGCCAGCAGCTTGCCGGGGGCGAACTCTGGAAACACCATATATTTT. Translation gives CASSLPGANSGNTIYF.

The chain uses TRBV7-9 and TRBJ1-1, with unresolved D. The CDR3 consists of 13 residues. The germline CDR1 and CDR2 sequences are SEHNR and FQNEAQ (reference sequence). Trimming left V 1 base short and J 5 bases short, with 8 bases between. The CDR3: CASSLEAGTEAFF. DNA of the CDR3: TGTGCCAGCAGCTTAGAGGCCGGGACTGAAGCTTTCTTT.

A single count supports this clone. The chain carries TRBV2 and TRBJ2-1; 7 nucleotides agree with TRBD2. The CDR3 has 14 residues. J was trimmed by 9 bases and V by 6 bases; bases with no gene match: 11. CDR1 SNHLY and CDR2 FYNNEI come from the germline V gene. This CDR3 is CASSFQGGPSEQFF. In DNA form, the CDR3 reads TGTGCCAGCAGCTTCCAGGGAGGGCCGAGTGAGCAGTTCTTC.

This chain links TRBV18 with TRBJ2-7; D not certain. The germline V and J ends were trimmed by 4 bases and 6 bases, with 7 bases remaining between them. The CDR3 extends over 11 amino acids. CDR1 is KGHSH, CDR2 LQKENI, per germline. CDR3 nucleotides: TGTGCCAGCTCACAAAAGCTCGAGCAGTACTTC. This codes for CASSQKLEQYF.

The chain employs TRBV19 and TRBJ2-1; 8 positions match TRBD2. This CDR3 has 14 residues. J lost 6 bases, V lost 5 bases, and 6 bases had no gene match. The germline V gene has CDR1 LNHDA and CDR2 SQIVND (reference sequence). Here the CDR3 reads CASSPRTSINEQFF. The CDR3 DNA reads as TGTGCCAGTAGTCCTCGGACTAGCATCAATGAGCAGTTCTTC.

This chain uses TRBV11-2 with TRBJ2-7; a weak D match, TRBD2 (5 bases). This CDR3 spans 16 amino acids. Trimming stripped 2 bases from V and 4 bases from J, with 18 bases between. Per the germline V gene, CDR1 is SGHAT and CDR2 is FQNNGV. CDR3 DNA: TGTGCCAGCAGCTTAATTAGGCACAGAGGGCTTTACGAGCAGTACTTC. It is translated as CASSLIRHRGLYEQYF.

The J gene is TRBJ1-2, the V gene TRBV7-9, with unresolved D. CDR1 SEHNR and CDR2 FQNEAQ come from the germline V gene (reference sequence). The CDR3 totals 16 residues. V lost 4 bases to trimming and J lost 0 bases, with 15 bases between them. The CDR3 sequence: CASSSTSGITNYGYTF. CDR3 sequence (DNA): TGTGCCAGCAGCTCCACGTCGGGCATTACTAACTATGGCTACACCTTC.

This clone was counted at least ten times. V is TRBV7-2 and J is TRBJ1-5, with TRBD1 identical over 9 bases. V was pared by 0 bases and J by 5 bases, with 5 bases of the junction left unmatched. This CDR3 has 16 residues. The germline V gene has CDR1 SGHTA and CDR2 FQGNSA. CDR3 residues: CASSLAFTGGDQPQHF. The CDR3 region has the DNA TGTGCCAGCAGCTTAGCTTTTACAGGGGGCGATCAGCCCCAGCATTTT.

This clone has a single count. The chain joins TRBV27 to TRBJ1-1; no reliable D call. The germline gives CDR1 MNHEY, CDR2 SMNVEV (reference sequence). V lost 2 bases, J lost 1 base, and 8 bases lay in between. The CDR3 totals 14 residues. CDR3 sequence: CASSLKLWNTEAFF. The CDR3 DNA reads TGTGCCAGCAGTTTAAAGCTATGGAACACTGAAGCTTTCTTT.

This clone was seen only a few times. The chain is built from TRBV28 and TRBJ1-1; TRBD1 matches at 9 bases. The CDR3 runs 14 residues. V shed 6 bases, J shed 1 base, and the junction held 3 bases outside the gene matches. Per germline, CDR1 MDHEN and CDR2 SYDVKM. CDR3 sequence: CASRTGGTNTEAFF. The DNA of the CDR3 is TGTGCCAGCAGGACAGGGGGAACGAACACTGAAGCTTTCTTT.

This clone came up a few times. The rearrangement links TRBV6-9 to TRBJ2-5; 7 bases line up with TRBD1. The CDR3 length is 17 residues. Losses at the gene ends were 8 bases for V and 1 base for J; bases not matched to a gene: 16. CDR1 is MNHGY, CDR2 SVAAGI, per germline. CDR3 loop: CASARPRDSKSQETQYF. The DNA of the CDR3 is TGTGCCAGCGCTCGACCTCGGGACAGTAAGAGCCAAGAGACCCAGTACTTC.

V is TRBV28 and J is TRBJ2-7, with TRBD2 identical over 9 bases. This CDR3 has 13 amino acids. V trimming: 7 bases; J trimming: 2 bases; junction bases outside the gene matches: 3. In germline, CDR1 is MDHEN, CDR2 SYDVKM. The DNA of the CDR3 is TGTGCCAGCAAGGCTAGCGGGGCCTACGAGCAGTACTTC. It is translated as CASKASGAYEQYF.

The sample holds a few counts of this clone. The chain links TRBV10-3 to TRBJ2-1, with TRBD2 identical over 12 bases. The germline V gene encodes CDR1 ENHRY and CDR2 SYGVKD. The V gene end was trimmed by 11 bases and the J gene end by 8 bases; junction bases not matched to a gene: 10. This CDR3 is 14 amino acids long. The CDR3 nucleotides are TGTGCCGCCGCCCTAGCGGGAGGGAGCGATGAGCAGTTCTTC. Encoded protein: CAAALAGGSDEQFF.

The CDR3 loop reads CASTTTGRLNTEAFF. For the CDR3, the DNA is TGTGCCAGTACCACTACAGGGAGACTGAACACTGAAGCTTTCTTT. The chain combines TRBV19 with TRBJ1-1, with D tentatively TRBD1 (6 bases). The V and J ends lost 7 bases and 0 bases respectively, with 15 bases between them. CDR3 length: 15 amino acids. Germline loops: CDR1 LNHDA, CDR2 SQIVND (reference sequence).

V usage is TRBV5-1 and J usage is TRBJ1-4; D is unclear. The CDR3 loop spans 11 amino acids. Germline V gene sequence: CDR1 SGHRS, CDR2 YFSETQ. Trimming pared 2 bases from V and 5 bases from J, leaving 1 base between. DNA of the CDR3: TGCGCCAGCAGCTTCAATGAAAAACTGTTTTTT. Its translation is CASSFNEKLFF.

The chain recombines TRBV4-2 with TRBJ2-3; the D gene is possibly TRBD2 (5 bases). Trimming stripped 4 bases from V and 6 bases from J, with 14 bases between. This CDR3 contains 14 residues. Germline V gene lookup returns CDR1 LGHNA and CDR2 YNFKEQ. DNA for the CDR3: TGTGCCAGCAGCCCGCCGGGATCGGGCGATACGCAGTATTTT. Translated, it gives CASSPPGSGDTQYF.

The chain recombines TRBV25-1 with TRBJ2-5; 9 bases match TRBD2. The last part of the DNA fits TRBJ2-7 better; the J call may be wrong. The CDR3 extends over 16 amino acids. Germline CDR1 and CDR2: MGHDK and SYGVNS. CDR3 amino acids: CASSESTSGDPYEQYF. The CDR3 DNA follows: TGTGCCAGCAGTGAATCGACTAGCGGAGACCCCTACGAGCAGTACTTC.

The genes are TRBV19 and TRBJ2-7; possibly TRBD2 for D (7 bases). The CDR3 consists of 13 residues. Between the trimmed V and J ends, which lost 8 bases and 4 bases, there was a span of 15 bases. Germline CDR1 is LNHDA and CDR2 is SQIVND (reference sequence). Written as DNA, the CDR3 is TGTGCCAGTTTGTGGGGGGGGCCGTACGAGCAGTACTTC. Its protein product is CASLWGGPYEQYF. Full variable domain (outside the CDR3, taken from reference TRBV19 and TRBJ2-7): DGGITQSPKYLFRKEGQNVTLSCEQNLNHDAMYWYRQDPGQGLRLIYYSQIVNDFQKGDIAEGYSVSREKKESFPLTVTSAQKNPTAFYLCASLWGGPYEQYFGPGTRLTVT.

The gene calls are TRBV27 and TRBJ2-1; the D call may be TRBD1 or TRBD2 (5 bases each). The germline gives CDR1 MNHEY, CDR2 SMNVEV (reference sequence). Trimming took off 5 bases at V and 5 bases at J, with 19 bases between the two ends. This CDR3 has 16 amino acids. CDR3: CASSPHRASRDNEQFF. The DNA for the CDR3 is TGTGCCAGCAGTCCCCACCGGGCTAGCAGGGACAATGAGCAGTTCTTC.

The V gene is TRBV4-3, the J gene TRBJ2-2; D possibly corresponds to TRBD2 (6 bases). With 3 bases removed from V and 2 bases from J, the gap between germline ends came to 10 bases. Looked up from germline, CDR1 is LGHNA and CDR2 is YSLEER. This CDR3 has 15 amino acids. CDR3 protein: CASSHPGLNTGELFF. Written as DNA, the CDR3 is TGCGCCAGCAGCCACCCGGGACTCAACACCGGGGAGCTGTTTTTT.

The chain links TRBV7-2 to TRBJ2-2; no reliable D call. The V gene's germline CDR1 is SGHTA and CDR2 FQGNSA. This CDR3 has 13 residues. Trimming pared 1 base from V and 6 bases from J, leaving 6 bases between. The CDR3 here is CASSLGRAGELFF. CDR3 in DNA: TGTGCCAGCAGCTTAGGCCGCGCCGGGGAGCTGTTTTTT.